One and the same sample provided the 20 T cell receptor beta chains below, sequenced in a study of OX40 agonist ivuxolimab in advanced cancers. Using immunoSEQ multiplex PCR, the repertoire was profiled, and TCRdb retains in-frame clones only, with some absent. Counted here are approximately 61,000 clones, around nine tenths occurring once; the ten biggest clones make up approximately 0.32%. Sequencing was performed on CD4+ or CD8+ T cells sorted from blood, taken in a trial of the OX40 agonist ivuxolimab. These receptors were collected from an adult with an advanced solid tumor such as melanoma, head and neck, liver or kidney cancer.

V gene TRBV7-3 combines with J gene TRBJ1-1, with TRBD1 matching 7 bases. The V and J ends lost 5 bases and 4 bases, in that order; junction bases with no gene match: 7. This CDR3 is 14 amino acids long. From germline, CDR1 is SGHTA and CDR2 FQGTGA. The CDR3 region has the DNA TGTGCCAGCAGCGTACGACAGGGTAGCACTGAAGCTTTCTTT. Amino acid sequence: CASSVRQGSTEAFF.

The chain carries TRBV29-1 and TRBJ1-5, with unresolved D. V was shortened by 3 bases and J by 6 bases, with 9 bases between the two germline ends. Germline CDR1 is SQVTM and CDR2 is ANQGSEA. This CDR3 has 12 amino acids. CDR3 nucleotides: TGCAGCGTTGAGGAGGGTGGTCAGCCCCAGCATTTT. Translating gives CSVEEGGQPQHF.

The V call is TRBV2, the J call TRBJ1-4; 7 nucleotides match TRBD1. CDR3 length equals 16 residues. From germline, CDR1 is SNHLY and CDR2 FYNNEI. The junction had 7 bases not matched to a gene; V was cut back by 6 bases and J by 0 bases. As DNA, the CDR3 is TGTGCCAGCAGCTCGGACAGGATTGCAACTAATGAAAAACTGTTTTTT. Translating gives CASSSDRIATNEKLFF.

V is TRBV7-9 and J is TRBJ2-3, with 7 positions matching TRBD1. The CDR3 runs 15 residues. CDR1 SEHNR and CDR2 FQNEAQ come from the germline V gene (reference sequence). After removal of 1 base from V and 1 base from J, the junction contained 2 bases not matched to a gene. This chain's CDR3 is CASSLDQGGTDTQYF. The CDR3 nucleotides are TGTGCCAGCAGCTTAGATCAGGGGGGCACAGATACGCAGTATTTT.

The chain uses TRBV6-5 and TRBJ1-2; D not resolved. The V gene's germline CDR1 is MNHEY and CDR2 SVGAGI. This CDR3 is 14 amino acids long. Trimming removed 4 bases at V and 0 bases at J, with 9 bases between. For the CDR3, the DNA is TGTGCCAGCAGTTTGGGCCACGCTAACTATGGCTACACCTTC. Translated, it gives CASSLGHANYGYTF.

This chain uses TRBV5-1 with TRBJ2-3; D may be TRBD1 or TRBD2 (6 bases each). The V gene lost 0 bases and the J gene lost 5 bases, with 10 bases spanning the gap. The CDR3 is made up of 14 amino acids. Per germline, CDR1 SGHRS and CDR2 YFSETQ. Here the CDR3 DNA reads TGCGCCAGCAGCTTGGCGGGGGCAGGAGATACGCAGTATTTT. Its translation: CASSLAGAGDTQYF.

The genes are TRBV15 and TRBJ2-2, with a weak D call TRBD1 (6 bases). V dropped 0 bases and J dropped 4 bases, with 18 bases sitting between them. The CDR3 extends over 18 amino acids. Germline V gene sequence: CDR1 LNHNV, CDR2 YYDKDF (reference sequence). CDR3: CATSRDGLAGASTGELFF. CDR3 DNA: TGTGCCACCAGCAGAGATGGTTTGGCAGGGGCCAGCACCGGGGAGCTGTTTTTT.

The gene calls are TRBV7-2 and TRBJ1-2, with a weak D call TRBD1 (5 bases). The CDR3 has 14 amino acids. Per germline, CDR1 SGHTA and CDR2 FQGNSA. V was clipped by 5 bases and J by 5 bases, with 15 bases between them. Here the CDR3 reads CASSPGRGGYGYTF. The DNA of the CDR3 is TGTGCCAGCAGCCCCGGGAGGGGAGGGTATGGCTACACCTTC.

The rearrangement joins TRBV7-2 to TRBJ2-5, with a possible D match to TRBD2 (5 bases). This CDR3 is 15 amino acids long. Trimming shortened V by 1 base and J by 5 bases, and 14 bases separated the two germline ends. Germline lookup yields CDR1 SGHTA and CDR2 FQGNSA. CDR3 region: CASSLVNGVRETQYF. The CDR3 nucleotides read TGTGCCAGCAGCTTAGTTAACGGGGTGAGGGAGACCCAGTACTTC.

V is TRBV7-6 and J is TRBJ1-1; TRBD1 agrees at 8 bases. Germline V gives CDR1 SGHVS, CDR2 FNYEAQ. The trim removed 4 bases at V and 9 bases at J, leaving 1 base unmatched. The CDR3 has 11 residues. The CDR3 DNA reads TGTGCCAGCAGCTCCAGGGGGCAAGCTTTCTTT. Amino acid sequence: CASSSRGQAFF.

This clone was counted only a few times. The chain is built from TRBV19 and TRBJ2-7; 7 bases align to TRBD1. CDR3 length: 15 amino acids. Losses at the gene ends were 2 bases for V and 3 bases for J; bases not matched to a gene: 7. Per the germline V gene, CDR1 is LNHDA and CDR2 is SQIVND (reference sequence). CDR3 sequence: CASSIIGGGRYEQYF. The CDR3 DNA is TGTGCCAGTAGTATAATAGGGGGCGGCCGCTACGAGCAGTACTTC.

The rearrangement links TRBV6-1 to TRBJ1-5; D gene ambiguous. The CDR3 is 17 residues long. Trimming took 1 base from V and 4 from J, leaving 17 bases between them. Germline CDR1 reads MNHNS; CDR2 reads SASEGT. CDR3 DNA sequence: TGTGCCAGCAGTGAAGTCGGCAGGATTATCCTTAATCAGCCCCAGCATTTT. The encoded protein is CASSEVGRIILNQPQHF.

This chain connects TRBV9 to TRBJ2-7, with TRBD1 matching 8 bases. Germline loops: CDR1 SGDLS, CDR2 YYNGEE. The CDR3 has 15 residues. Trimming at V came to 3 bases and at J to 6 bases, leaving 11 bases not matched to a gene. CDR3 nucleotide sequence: TGTGCCAGCAGCGGACGAGGACAGGGACACGGCGAGCAGTACTTC. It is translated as CASSGRGQGHGEQYF.

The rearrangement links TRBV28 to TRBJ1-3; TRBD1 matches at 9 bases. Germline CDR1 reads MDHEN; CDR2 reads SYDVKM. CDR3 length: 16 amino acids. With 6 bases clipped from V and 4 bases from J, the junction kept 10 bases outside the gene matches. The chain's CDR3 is CASRPKQGASGNTIYF. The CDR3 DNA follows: TGTGCCAGCAGACCCAAACAGGGGGCAAGCGGAAACACCATATATTTT.

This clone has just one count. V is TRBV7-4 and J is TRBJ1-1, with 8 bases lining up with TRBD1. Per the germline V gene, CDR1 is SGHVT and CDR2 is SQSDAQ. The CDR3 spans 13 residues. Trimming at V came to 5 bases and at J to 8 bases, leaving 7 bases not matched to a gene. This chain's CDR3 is CASSHRQGTEAFF. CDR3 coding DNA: TGTGCCAGCAGCCACCGACAGGGGACCGAAGCTTTCTTT.

In DNA form, the CDR3 reads TGTGCCAGCTCCGGGACGGAAGTCTATGGCTACACCTTC. Protein sequence: CASSGTEVYGYTF. The J gene is TRBJ1-2, the V gene TRBV6-6; D may be TRBD1 (5 bases). The length of the CDR3 is 13 residues. The germline V gene has CDR1 MNHNY and CDR2 SVGAGI (reference sequence). V was pared by 8 bases and J by 4 bases, with 14 bases between.

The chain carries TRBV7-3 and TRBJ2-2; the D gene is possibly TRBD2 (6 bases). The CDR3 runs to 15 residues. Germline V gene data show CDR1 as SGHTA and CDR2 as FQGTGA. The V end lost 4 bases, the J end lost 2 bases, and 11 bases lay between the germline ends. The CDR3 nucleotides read TGTGCCAGCAGCTCGACTAGTTCAAACACCGGGGAGCTGTTTTTT. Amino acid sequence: CASSSTSSNTGELFF.

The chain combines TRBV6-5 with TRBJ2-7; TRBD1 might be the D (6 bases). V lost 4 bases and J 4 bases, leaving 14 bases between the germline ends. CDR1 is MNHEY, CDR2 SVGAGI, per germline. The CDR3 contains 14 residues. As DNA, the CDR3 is TGTGCCAGCAGTTTGACAGGCTCAGGGTACGAGCAGTACTTC. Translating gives CASSLTGSGYEQYF.

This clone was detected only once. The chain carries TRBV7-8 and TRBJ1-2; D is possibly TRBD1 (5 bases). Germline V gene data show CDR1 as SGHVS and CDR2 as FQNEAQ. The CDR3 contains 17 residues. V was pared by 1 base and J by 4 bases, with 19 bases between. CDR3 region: CASSLGWVPGGTYGYTF. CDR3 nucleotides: TGTGCCAGCAGCTTAGGGTGGGTCCCGGGGGGGACCTATGGCTACACCTTC.

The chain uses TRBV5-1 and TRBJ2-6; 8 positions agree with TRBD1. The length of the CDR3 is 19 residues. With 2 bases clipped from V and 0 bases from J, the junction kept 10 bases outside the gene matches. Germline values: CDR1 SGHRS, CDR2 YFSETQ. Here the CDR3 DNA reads TGCGCCAGCAGCTTTGGACAGGGCCCCTCAACCTCTGGGGCCAACGTCCTGACTTTC. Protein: CASSFGQGPSTSGANVLTF. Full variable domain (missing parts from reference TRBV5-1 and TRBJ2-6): KAGVTQTPRYLIKTRGQQVTLSCSPISGHRSVSWYQQTPGQGLQFLFEYFSETQRNKGNFPGRFSGRQFSNSRSEMNVSTLELGDSALYLCASSFGQGPSTSGANVLTFGAGSRLTVL.